This T cell receptor (beta chain) came from a study of T cell repertoires in cytomegalovirus infection. V dropped 5 bases and J dropped 3 bases, with 7 bases sitting between them. The CDR3 contains 12 residues. CDR1 is SGHAT, CDR2 FQNNGV, per germline. Using its own MiXCR run on the reads, TCRdb lists one record per CDR3 protein. The profile shows 310,000 or so distinct CDR3 sequences, 9.6% of them singletons. The source of this sequence is a human donor in good health (CMV status not recorded). Some clones in this sample may be carry-over from other donors' samples. The V call is TRBV11-2, the J call TRBJ2-5; D gene uncertain. Sequencing input: PBMCs. The CDR3: CASSPYKETQYF. The CDR3 DNA follows: TGTGCCAGCAGCCCTTATAAAGAGACCCAGTACTTC.